The rows below give T cell receptor beta chains drawn from one sample of a study of T cell responses to AZD1222 COVID-19 vaccine. Assay: immunoSEQ multiplex PCR; the TCRdb copy retains only in-frame clones and omits some. The table has over 85,000 clones, about 88% seen once. This material consisted of peripheral blood, taken on day 0 of AZD1222 vaccination. The source of these receptors is an adult in good health. CDR3s include the opening cysteine and the closing phenylalanine or tryptophan. Each record gives: V gene, clone size, D gene, J gene, CDR3 DNA, CDR3 protein. D genes are given only for firm matches. Part of the rows lack a size; the others show once, few, many or a class for expanded clones.

TRBV7-8	.	.	TRBJ2-7	TGTGCCAGCAGCTTTGGGGCCTCCTACGAGCAGTACTTC	CASSFGASYEQYF
TRBV29-1	once	.	TRBJ2-5	TGCAGCGTTAGGCCCCCGGAGACCCAGTACTTC	CSVRPPETQYF
TRBV6-1	.	.	TRBJ2-5	TGTGCCAGCAGTGAGCCAGGGACGGGGCAAGAGACCCAGTACTTC	CASSEPGTGQETQYF
TRBV6-5	.	TRBD1	TRBJ2-1	TGTGCCAGCAGTTACACCGGGACAGGAGAGGAGTTCTTC	CASSYTGTGEEFF
TRBV27	once	TRBD2	TRBJ2-1	TGTGCCAGCAGTTTACGCGTAGGGACTAGCGGAAACAATGAGCAGTTCTTC	CASSLRVGTSGNNEQFF
TRBV6-2/TRBV6-3	.	TRBD1	TRBJ1-1	TGTGCCAGCAGTACCCCCGTTGACAGGGCAAATTCGCCTGAAGCTTTCTTT	CASSTPVDRANSPEAFF
TRBV27	.	.	TRBJ1-4	TGTGCCAGCAGTTTATCGATCGCAGAGGCTAATGAAAAACTGTTTTTT	CASSLSIAEANEKLFF
TRBV6-5	.	.	TRBJ1-6	TGTGCCAGCAGAAGGAGGATAAAAAATTCACCCCTCCACTTT	CASRRRIKNSPLHF
TRBV24-1	.	TRBD2	TRBJ2-1	TGTGCCACCAGTGATTCTAGCGGGCTTTACAATGAGCAGTTCTTC	CATSDSSGLYNEQFF
TRBV3-1/TRBV3-2	.	TRBD2	TRBJ2-1	TGTGCCAGCAGCCCACGATTGGGGCTAGCGGAAAATGAGCAGTTCTTC	CASSPRLGLAENEQFF
TRBV2	.	TRBD1	TRBJ1-5	TGTGCCAGCAGCCCGCCCCCCAGGGGGCTTGGGAATCAGCCCCAGCATTTT	CASSPPPRGLGNQPQHF
TRBV6-2/TRBV6-3	.	TRBD1	TRBJ2-1	TGTGCCAGCAGTTGGGGACAGGGGGCCGGCTACAATGAGCAGTTCTTC	CASSWGQGAGYNEQFF
TRBV29-1	.	TRBD1	TRBJ2-1	TGCAGCGTTGAAGGGACAGGGTATGTCTCGTACAATGAGCAGTTCTTC	CSVEGTGYVSYNEQFF
TRBV5-1	.	TRBD2	TRBJ2-5	TGCGCCAGCCAGGCGGGAGGGTTCCAAGAGACCCAGTACTTC	CASQAGGFQETQYF
TRBV30	few	.	TRBJ1-4	TGTGCCTACACCGAGGCGGGGGAAAAACTGTTTTTT	CAYTEAGEKLFF
TRBV27	.	TRBD2	TRBJ2-7	TGTGCCAGCAGTGGTGGATCAGGGACTAGGAGAGGGGAGCAGTACTTC	CASSGGSGTRRGEQYF
TRBV2	.	.	TRBJ2-2	TGTGCCAGCAGGGCCGGTTTGTCCGGGGAGCTGTTTTTT	CASRAGLSGELFF
TRBV20-1	.	TRBD1	TRBJ1-2	TGCAGTGCTAGTAACAGGGGGCTAGATGGCTACACCTTC	CSASNRGLDGYTF
TRBV5-4	.	TRBD1	TRBJ1-6	TGTGCCAGCAGCTTGGGGGACAGGGGGTTTGAGGATTCACCCCTCCACTTT	CASSLGDRGFEDSPLHF
TRBV6-6	.	.	TRBJ1-2	TGTGCCAGCAGTTCAGGGAAAACTGGCTACACCTTC	CASSSGKTGYTF
TRBV11-1	.	.	TRBJ2-2	TGTGCCAGCAGCTTAGGGGGCTCGCACACCGGGGAGCTGTTTTTT	CASSLGGSHTGELFF
TRBV4-1	.	.	TRBJ1-4	TGCGCCAGCAGCCAAGATGGGGCAGGGCGTACTAATGAAAAACTGTTTTTT	CASSQDGAGRTNEKLFF
TRBV7-2	.	.	TRBJ2-2	TGTGCCAGCAGCTTATTCGGCGGATTCAACACCGGGGAGCTGTTTTTT	CASSLFGGFNTGELFF
TRBV6-5	.	.	TRBJ1-6	TGTGCCAGCAGTTACTCGAACGGGCTCGATTCACCCCTCCACTTT	CASSYSNGLDSPLHF
TRBV18	once	TRBD2	TRBJ2-7	TGTGCCAGCTCACTTGGGACTAGCGGGAGGCGAGAGGAGGAGCAGTACTTC	CASSLGTSGRREEEQYF
TRBV27	.	TRBD1	TRBJ2-7	TGTGCCAGCAGTTTAAACGGACAGGACAACTACGAGCAGTACTTC	CASSLNGQDNYEQYF
TRBV7-3	.	TRBD1	TRBJ2-3	TGTGCCAGCAGCTTCGGACAGGGTAGGGGCGCAGATACGCAGTATTTT	CASSFGQGRGADTQYF
TRBV5-1	few	TRBD1	TRBJ2-1	TGCGCCAGCAGCGGCGGACAGGGAAGCAATGAGCAGTTCTTC	CASSGGQGSNEQFF
TRBV5-1	.	.	TRBJ1-4	TGCGCCAGCAGCTTCGCGGGGCAGGTTGTTGAAAAACTGTTTTTT	CASSFAGQVVEKLFF
TRBV6-5	.	.	TRBJ2-7	TGTGCCAGCAGACTTAGACAAGGCCCTTCCTACGAGCAGTACTTC	CASRLRQGPSYEQYF
TRBV4-3	.	.	TRBJ1-5	TGCGCCAGCAGCCAAGATCTGGGTCAGCCCCAGCATTTT	CASSQDLGQPQHF
TRBV27	once	.	TRBJ1-6	TGTGCCAGCAGTCCCGCGGGTTCGAGGTCACCCCTCCACTTT	CASSPAGSRSPLHF
TRBV11-2	few	TRBD2	TRBJ2-1	TGTGCCAGCAGCTTAGGAACCGGGAGGACGTCCTACAATGAGCAGTTCTTC	CASSLGTGRTSYNEQFF
TRBV3-1/TRBV3-2	.	TRBD2	TRBJ2-5	TGTGCCAGCAGCCAAGCCGACCCCTTGACTCGGGAGGGCTGGGATAACTTAGAGACCCAGTACTTC	CASSQADPLTREGWDNLETQYF
TRBV28	.	.	TRBJ1-5	TGTGCCAGCAGCCAGGGTTATCAGCCCCAGCATTTT	CASSQGYQPQHF
TRBV18	.	.	TRBJ1-6	TGTGCCAGCTCAACCAGGGACACGGATAATTCACCCCTCCACTTT	CASSTRDTDNSPLHF
TRBV30	.	.	TRBJ1-3	TGTGCCTGGAGAAGGTTTGGCACCTCGCACTCTGGAAACACCATATATTTT	CAWRRFGTSHSGNTIYF
TRBV28	once	.	TRBJ1-2	TGTGCCAGCAGTTTACCTTCGGGAGCCTATGGCTACACCTTC	CASSLPSGAYGYTF
TRBV5-1	.	.	TRBJ1-3	TGCGCCAGCAGCGCTTCGCAGGGTCCGGGAAACACCATATATTTT	CASSASQGPGNTIYF
TRBV29-1	once	TRBD1	TRBJ2-3	TGCAGCGTTGAAGGGGGACAGGGAGTAGATACGCAGTATTTT	CSVEGGQGVDTQYF
TRBV4-3	.	TRBD1	TRBJ2-7	TGCGCCAGCAGCCATGCCGGGACAGGGACCGAGCAGTACTTC	CASSHAGTGTEQYF
TRBV30	once	TRBD1	TRBJ1-6	TGTGCCTGGACCACCCCGGGACAGTCTCTTAATTCACCCCTCCACTTT	CAWTTPGQSLNSPLHF
TRBV5-1	.	TRBD2	TRBJ2-5	TGCGCCAGCAGCTACACACGACTAGCGGGGGGCGGCGGAGAGACCCAGTACTTC	CASSYTRLAGGGGETQYF
TRBV28	.	TRBD1	TRBJ2-5	TGTGCCAGCAGTTTTGGGACAGGGGTTGGGACCCAGTACTTC	CASSFGTGVGTQYF
TRBV6-5	.	TRBD1	TRBJ1-2	TGTGCCAGCGAACAGGGGGCACCCAACTATGGCTACACCTTC	CASEQGAPNYGYTF
TRBV7-9	.	TRBD1	TRBJ2-3	TGTGCCAGCCACATGGACAGGACAGTAGATACGCAGTATTTT	CASHMDRTVDTQYF
TRBV5-1	.	TRBD1	TRBJ2-7	TGCGCCAGCAGCCTCGGGACAGGTACGAACTACGAGCAGTACTTC	CASSLGTGTNYEQYF
TRBV6-5	.	.	TRBJ1-2	TGTGCCAGCAGTAGGGGGGCGGCGGATGGCTACACCTTC	CASSRGAADGYTF
TRBV1	.	.	TRBJ1-5	TGCACCAGCAGCCTACAGGGGCAGGACGGGTCGGAGCCCCAGCATTTT	CTSSLQGQDGSEPQHF
TRBV9	.	.	TRBJ1-1	TGTGCCAGCAGCGTAGGATCGGGTAACACTGAAGCTTTCTTT	CASSVGSGNTEAFF
TRBV7-9	.	.	TRBJ1-6	TGTGCCAGCAGCCCCTTGGGGGGCGCGGAATCACCCCTCCACTTT	CASSPLGGAESPLHF
TRBV14	.	.	TRBJ1-6	TGTGCCAGCAGCCAAGTTGGTAATTCACCCCTCCACTTT	CASSQVGNSPLHF
TRBV30	few	.	TRBJ1-6	TGTGCCTGGAGTGTTGGCCAAGCAAATTCACCCCTCCACTTT	CAWSVGQANSPLHF
TRBV11-3	.	.	TRBJ1-2	TGTGCCAGCAGCTTCACCGGGGGCTATGGCTACACCTTC	CASSFTGGYGYTF
TRBV5-6	.	.	TRBJ1-6	TGTGCCAGCAGCTTGGGTCAGACGAATTCACCCCTCCACTTT	CASSLGQTNSPLHF
TRBV3-1/TRBV3-2	.	TRBD1	TRBJ1-2	TGTGCCAGCAGCCGTGGGACAGGAGCTAACTATGGCTACACCTTC	CASSRGTGANYGYTF
TRBV2	.	.	TRBJ1-4	TGTGCCGGCTGGGAGGGGCTCGCAACTAATGAAAAACTGTTTTTT	CAGWEGLATNEKLFF